A selection of T cell receptor beta chains follows, all from one sample in a study of blood T cells in healthy people across ages. One entry per CDR3 protein, called by TCRdb with MiXCR from the 5' RACE reads. The sample yields around 1,000,000 distinct CDR3 sequences, under 30% seen once. The sample also formed part of further work on T cells of mothers and their children.

The sequenced sample was blood. The source is a girl aged 2 to 10 in good health. The CDR3 runs from the conserved cysteine through the conserved F or W. D genes are given only for firm matches. Clone size is shown for a subset of rows, as once, few, many or a class of expanded clone.

j_call clone_size d_call v_call cdr3_aa cdr3_nt
TRBJ2-5 many NA TRBV4-2 CASSQRAAMEGETQYF TGTGCCAGCAGCCAGCGGGCCGCGATGGAGGGAGAGACCCAGTACTTC
TRBJ2-5 NA NA TRBV15 CATSSFRGRETQYF TGTGCCACCAGCAGTTTCCGGGGCAGAGAGACCCAGTACTTC
TRBJ2-5 NA TRBD1 TRBV2 CASRDTGEYQETQYF TGTGCCAGCAGGGACACAGGGGAGTACCAAGAGACCCAGTACTTC
TRBJ2-1 few TRBD2 TRBV7-8 CASSLLRLAGEDEQFF TGTGCCAGCAGCTTACTGAGACTAGCGGGGGAGGATGAGCAGTTCTTC
TRBJ1-1 few TRBD1 TRBV7-8 CASSLAVMGAGGRNTEAFF TGTGCCAGCAGCTTAGCTGTTATGGGGGCAGGGGGCAGGAACACTGAAGCTTTCTTT
TRBJ2-1 NA TRBD2 TRBV7-2 CASSLAAGGHNEQFF TGTGCCAGCAGCTTAGCGGCGGGGGGCCACAATGAGCAGTTCTTC
TRBJ2-4 NA NA TRBV6-2/TRBV6-3 CASSYLAIRHTDIQYF TGTGCCAGCAGTTACTTGGCAATACGTCATACGGACATTCAGTACTTC
TRBJ2-7 NA NA TRBV27 CASSLYSQGTRSYEQYF TGTGCCAGCAGTTTATATTCCCAGGGCACGAGGTCCTACGAGCAGTACTTC
TRBJ2-1 NA TRBD1 TRBV15 CATSNLQGSEQFF TGTGCCACCAGCAACTTACAGGGGAGTGAGCAGTTCTTC
TRBJ2-1 few TRBD1 TRBV2 CVSSATGGDEQFF TGTGTCAGCAGTGCTACAGGGGGTGATGAGCAGTTCTTC